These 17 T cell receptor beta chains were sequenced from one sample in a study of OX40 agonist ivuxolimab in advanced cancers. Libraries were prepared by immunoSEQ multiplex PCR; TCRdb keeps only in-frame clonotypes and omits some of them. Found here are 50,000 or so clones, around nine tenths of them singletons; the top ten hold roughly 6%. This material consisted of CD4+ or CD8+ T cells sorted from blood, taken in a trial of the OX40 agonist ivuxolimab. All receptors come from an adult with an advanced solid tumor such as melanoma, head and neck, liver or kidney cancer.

CDR3 nucleotide sequence: TGTGCCAGCAGTTATATCAGGGATGACAATCAGCCCCAGCATTTT. As protein: CASSYIRDDNQPQHF. This chain links TRBV27 with TRBJ1-5, with D possibly matching TRBD1 (5 bases). Germline V gives CDR1 MNHEY, CDR2 SMNVEV (reference sequence). The CDR3 length is 15 residues. The ends were cut back, 4 bases at V and 3 bases at J, with 13 bases in the middle.

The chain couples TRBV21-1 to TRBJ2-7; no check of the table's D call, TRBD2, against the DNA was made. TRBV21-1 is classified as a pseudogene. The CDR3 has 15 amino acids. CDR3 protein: CASAVTSGGIYEQYV. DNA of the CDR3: TGTGCCAGCGCGGTGACTAGCGGGGGGATCTACGAGCAGTACGTC.

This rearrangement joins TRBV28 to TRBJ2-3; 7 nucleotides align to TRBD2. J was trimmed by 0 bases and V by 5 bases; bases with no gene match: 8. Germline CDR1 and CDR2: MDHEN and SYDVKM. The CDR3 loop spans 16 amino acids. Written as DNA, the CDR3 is TGTGCCAGCAGTCCCAGACTAGCCAAAAGCACAGATACGCAGTATTTT. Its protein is CASSPRLAKSTDTQYF.

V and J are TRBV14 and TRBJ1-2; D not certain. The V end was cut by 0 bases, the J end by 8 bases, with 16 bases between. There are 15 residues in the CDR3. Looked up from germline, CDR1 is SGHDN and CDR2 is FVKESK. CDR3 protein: CASSQEIYPVGGYTF. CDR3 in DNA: TGTGCCAGCAGCCAAGAGATCTACCCGGTGGGAGGCTACACCTTC.

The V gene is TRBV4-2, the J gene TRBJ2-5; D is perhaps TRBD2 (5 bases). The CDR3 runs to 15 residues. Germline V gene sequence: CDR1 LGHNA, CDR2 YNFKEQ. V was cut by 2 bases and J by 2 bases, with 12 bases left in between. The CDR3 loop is CASSQPSRGQETQYF. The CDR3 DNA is TGTGCCAGCAGCCAACCTTCCCGGGGACAAGAGACCCAGTACTTC.

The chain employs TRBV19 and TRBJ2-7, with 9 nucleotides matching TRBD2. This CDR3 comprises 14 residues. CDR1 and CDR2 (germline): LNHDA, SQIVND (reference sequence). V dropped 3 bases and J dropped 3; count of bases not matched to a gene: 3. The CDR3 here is CASSIGGRVYEQYF. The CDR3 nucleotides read TGTGCCAGTAGTATTGGCGGGAGGGTCTACGAGCAGTACTTC.

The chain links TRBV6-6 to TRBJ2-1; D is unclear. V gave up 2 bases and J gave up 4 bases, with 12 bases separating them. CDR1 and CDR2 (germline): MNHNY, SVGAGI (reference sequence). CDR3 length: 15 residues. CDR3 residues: CASSYPPIGYNEQFF. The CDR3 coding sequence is TGTGCCAGCAGTTACCCTCCGATTGGATACAATGAGCAGTTCTTC.

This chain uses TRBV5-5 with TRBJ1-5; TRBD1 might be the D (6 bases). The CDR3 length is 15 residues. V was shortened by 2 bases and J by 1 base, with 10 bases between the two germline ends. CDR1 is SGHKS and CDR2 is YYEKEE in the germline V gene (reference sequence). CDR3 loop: CASSFEGGSNQPQHF. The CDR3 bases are TGTGCCAGCAGCTTCGAAGGGGGGAGCAATCAGCCCCAGCATTTT.

The CDR3 DNA reads TGTGCCATCCGCCCAGGACCCTACAATGAGCAGTTCTTC. Amino acid sequence: CAIRPGPYNEQFF. The gene calls are TRBV10-3 and TRBJ2-1; D unresolved. V lost 8 bases and J lost 2, with 10 bases in between. Germline CDR1 is ENHRY and CDR2 is SYGVKD. CDR3 length: 13 residues.

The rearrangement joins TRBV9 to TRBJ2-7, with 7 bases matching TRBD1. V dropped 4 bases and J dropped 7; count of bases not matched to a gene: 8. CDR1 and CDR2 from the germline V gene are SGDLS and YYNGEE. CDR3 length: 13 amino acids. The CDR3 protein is CASSPPQGVEQYF. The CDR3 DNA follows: TGTGCCAGCAGCCCTCCGCAGGGGGTTGAGCAGTACTTC.

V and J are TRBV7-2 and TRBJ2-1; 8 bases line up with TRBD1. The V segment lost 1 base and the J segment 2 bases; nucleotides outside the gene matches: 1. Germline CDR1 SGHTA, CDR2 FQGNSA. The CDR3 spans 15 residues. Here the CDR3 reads CASSLVQGAYNEQFF. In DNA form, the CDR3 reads TGTGCCAGCAGCTTAGTACAGGGGGCCTACAATGAGCAGTTCTTC.

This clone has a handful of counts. CDR3 sequence (DNA): TGTGCCAGCAGCTTATGGACAGAGAATCAGCCCCAGCATTTT. This codes for CASSLWTENQPQHF. V and J are TRBV7-8 and TRBJ1-5, with D possibly matching TRBD1 (6 bases). V was cut by 2 bases and J by 4 bases, with 9 bases left in between. Germline V gene sequence: CDR1 SGHVS, CDR2 FQNEAQ. The CDR3 is 14 residues long. The variable domain in full, completed from reference TRBV7-8 and TRBJ1-5, reads GAGVSQSPRYKVAKRGQDVALRCDPISGHVSLFWYQQALGQGPEFLTYFQNEAQLDKSGLPSDRFFAERPEGSVSTLKIQRTQQEDSAVYLCASSLWTENQPQHFGDGTRLSIL.

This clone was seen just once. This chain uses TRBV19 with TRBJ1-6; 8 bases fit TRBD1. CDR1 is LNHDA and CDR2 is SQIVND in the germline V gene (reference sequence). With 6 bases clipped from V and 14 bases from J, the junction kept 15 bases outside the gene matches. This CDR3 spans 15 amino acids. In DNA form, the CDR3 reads TGTGCCAGTAGGCTAACAGGACAGGGACCGGTGGCCCTCCACTTT. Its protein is CASRLTGQGPVALHF.

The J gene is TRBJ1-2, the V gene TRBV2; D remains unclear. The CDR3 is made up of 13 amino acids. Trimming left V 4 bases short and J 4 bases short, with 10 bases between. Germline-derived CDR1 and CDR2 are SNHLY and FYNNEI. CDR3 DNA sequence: TGTGCCAGCAGTGGCATAGGACTCTATGGCTACACCTTC. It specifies CASSGIGLYGYTF.

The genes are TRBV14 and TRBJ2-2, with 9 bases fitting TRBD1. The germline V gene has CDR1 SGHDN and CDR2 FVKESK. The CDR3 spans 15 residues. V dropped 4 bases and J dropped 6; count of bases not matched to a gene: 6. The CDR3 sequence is CASSLGQGISGELFF. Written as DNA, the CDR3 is TGTGCCAGCAGCCTAGGACAGGGGATTTCCGGGGAGCTGTTTTTT. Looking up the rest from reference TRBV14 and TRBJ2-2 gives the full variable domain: EAGVTQFPSHSVIEKGQTVTLRCDPISGHDNLYWYRRVMGKEIKFLLHFVKESKQDESGMPNNRFLAERTGGTYSTLKVQPAELEDSGVYFCASSLGQGISGELFFGEGSRLTVL.

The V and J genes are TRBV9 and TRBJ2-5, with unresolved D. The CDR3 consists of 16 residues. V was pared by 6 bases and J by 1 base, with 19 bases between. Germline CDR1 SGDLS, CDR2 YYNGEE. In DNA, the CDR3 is TGTGCCAGCACCCATGGTATCTCGGGCCTCCAAGAGACCCAGTACTTC. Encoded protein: CASTHGISGLQETQYF.

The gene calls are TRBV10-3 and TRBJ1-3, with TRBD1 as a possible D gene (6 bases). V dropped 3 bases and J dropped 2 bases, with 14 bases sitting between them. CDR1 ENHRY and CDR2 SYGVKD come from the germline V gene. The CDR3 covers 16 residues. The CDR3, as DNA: TGTGCCATCAGTGAAAGGGGGGTGAGGACTGGAAACACCATATATTTT. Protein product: CAISERGVRTGNTIYF.